These 21 T cell receptor beta chains were sequenced from one sample in a study of cytomegalovirus exposure and HLA in healthy donors. This PCR relied on a set of 60 Vbeta primers and 13 Jbeta primers. The protocol was immunoSEQ multiplex PCR, while the TCRdb copy is restricted to in-frame clones and leaves out a portion. The profile shows 100,000 to 120,000 clones, over 65% of them singletons. The specimen was PBMCs. The receptors derive from a young woman in good health and CMV-seronegative.

Only one count was recorded for this clone. The V call is TRBV7-9, the J call TRBJ2-4; D is ambiguous. This CDR3 region has 15 residues. Germline V gene sequence: CDR1 SEHNR, CDR2 FQNEAQ (reference sequence). Between the trimmed V and J ends, which lost 2 bases and 4 bases, there was a span of 12 bases. CDR3 bases: TGTGCCAGCAGCTTACCCACGGGTCCTAAAAACATTCAGTACTTC. This sequence encodes CASSLPTGPKNIQYF.

V is TRBV5-3 and J is TRBJ1-2; TRBD1 agrees at 11 bases. TRBV5-3 is an open reading frame whose function is uncertain. The CDR3 contains 16 residues. V shed 4 bases, J shed 2 bases, and the junction held 7 bases outside the gene matches. CDR3 loop: CARSAKGTGGNYGYTF. The CDR3 coding sequence is TGTGCCAGAAGCGCGAAAGGGACAGGGGGGAACTATGGCTACACCTTC.

This clone showed up just a few times. The chain uses TRBV7-2 and TRBJ1-2; D may be TRBD1 (6 bases). Germline-derived CDR1 and CDR2 are SGHTA and FQGNSA. The V gene lost 5 bases and the J gene lost 0 bases, with 16 bases spanning the gap. This CDR3 spans 16 amino acids. CDR3 protein: CASSPDRVVANYGYTF. CDR3 coding DNA: TGTGCCAGCAGCCCGGACAGAGTCGTAGCTAACTATGGCTACACCTTC.

The CDR3 coding sequence is TGCGCCAGCAGCTTGGCAGACTCTGGAAACACCATATATTTT. It translates to CASSLADSGNTIYF. The chain links TRBV5-1 to TRBJ1-3; D unresolved. V was clipped by 0 bases and J by 0 bases, with 4 bases between them. Germline V gene lookup returns CDR1 SGHRS and CDR2 YFSETQ. This CDR3 is 14 amino acids long. Drawing the rest from reference TRBV5-1 and TRBJ1-3, the complete variable domain is KAGVTQTPRYLIKTRGQQVTLSCSPISGHRSVSWYQQTPGQGLQFLFEYFSETQRNKGNFPGRFSGRQFSNSRSEMNVSTLELGDSALYLCASSLADSGNTIYFGEGSWLTVV.

V gene TRBV19 combines with J gene TRBJ1-5, with 9 bases matching TRBD1. Looked up from germline, CDR1 is LNHDA and CDR2 is SQIVND (reference sequence). This CDR3 spans 15 amino acids. The V gene end was trimmed by 5 bases and the J gene end by 4 bases; junction bases not matched to a gene: 6. The CDR3 region is CASSPKDRGNQPQHF. CDR3 nucleotide sequence: TGTGCCAGTAGTCCGAAGGACAGGGGAAATCAGCCCCAGCATTTT.

V and J are TRBV19 and TRBJ1-2, with a tentative D call TRBD1 (6 bases). Germline V gene lookup returns CDR1 LNHDA and CDR2 SQIVND (reference sequence). V was clipped by 2 bases and J by 8 bases, with 18 bases between them. The CDR3 is made up of 15 amino acids. The DNA of the CDR3 is TGTGCCAGTAGTATACCATCCTTCAGGGGACGAGGCTACACCTTC. Translating it yields CASSIPSFRGRGYTF.

The chain uses TRBV27 and TRBJ2-3, with D possibly matching TRBD2 (6 bases). The CDR3 runs to 14 residues. The V end was cut by 6 bases, the J end by 9 bases, with 19 bases between. Per the germline V gene, CDR1 is MNHEY and CDR2 is SMNVEV (reference sequence). CDR3 sequence reads: CASRLIGTPSTQYF. The CDR3 region has the DNA TGTGCCAGCAGGCTAATCGGGACTCCGAGCACGCAGTATTTT.

The V call is TRBV5-4, the J call TRBJ2-1, with TRBD2 identical over 11 bases. Germline CDR1 is SGHNT and CDR2 is YYREEE (reference sequence). V was clipped by 4 bases and J by 12 bases; unmatched bases: 15. CDR3 length: 16 amino acids. CDR3 loop: CASSPDSGGARGRQFF. CDR3 sequence (DNA): TGTGCCAGCAGCCCCGATAGCGGGGGGGCCCGGGGGCGGCAGTTCTTC.

Only a few counts were recorded for this clone. The V gene is TRBV2, the J gene TRBJ1-6; D gene unclear. Germline V gene data show CDR1 as SNHLY and CDR2 as FYNNEI. The CDR3 has 13 amino acids. Deletions cut 11 bases from V and 3 bases from J, with 11 bases between. CDR3 sequence (DNA): TGTGCCGGAGGGCAGAGCTATAATTCACCCCTCCACTTT. It codes for CAGGQSYNSPLHF.

The chain has TRBV19 and TRBJ2-3; D perhaps matches TRBD2 (5 bases). The ends were cut back, 6 bases at V and 6 bases at J, with 10 bases in the middle. The germline V gene encodes CDR1 LNHDA and CDR2 SQIVND (reference sequence). The length of the CDR3 is 12 residues. The CDR3 reads CASRSTGDTQYF. The CDR3 region has the DNA TGTGCCAGTAGATCGACGGGGGATACGCAGTATTTT.

The chain joins TRBV7-9 to TRBJ2-2; 8 bases align to TRBD1. CDR3 length: 15 residues. Losses at the gene ends were 4 bases for V and 5 bases for J; bases not matched to a gene: 6. The germline V gene encodes CDR1 SEHNR and CDR2 FQNEAQ (reference sequence). The CDR3: CASSSSRTGTGELFF. Here the CDR3 DNA reads TGTGCCAGCAGCTCTTCAAGGACAGGGACCGGGGAGCTGTTTTTT.

This chain uses TRBV9 with TRBJ1-2; D is possibly TRBD1 (6 bases). There are 15 residues in the CDR3. Trimming took off 3 bases at V and 8 bases at J, with 20 bases between the two ends. CDR1 SGDLS and CDR2 YYNGEE come from the germline V gene. The CDR3 DNA is TGTGCCAGCAGCGCCAGCTCACAGGGCGCGGACGGCTACACCTTC. Protein sequence: CASSASSQGADGYTF. Full variable domain (missing parts from reference TRBV9 and TRBJ1-2): DSGVTQTPKHLITATGQRVTLRCSPRSGDLSVYWYQQSLDQGLQFLIQYYNGEERAKGNILERFSAQQFPDLHSELNLSSLELGDSALYFCASSASSQGADGYTFGSGTRLTVV.

V gene TRBV29-1 combines with J gene TRBJ2-7, with D possibly matching TRBD2 (6 bases). Germline V CDR1 and CDR2: SQVTM, ANQGSEA. V gave up 5 bases and J gave up 0 bases, with 11 bases separating them. The CDR3 length is 13 residues. The CDR3 loop is CSVRGRSSYEQYF. The CDR3 DNA sequence: TGCAGCGTTCGGGGGAGGAGCTCCTACGAGCAGTACTTC.

This chain joins TRBV19 and TRBJ1-5; no clear D gene. V dropped 11 bases and J dropped 5 bases, with 16 bases sitting between them. Germline loops: CDR1 LNHDA, CDR2 SQIVND (reference sequence). The CDR3 runs 13 residues. CDR3 region: CASQWAEHQPQHF. The CDR3 nucleotides read TGTGCCTCCCAATGGGCAGAGCATCAGCCCCAGCATTTT. The full variable domain, completed using reference TRBV19 and TRBJ1-5, is DGGITQSPKYLFRKEGQNVTLSCEQNLNHDAMYWYRQDPGQGLRLIYYSQIVNDFQKGDIAEGYSVSREKKESFPLTVTSAQKNPTAFYLCASQWAEHQPQHFGDGTRLSIL.

This clone was picked up a small number of times. The chain uses TRBV7-2 and TRBJ1-1; D gene ambiguous. The CDR3 totals 14 residues. The V gene's germline CDR1 is SGHTA and CDR2 FQGNSA. V was cut by 5 bases and J by 1 base, with 11 bases left in between. Here the CDR3 DNA reads TGTGCCAGCAGCCAGACACGGCCGAACACTGAAGCTTTCTTT. Translated: CASSQTRPNTEAFF.

This chain uses TRBV7-2 with TRBJ1-4, with TRBD1 matching over 8 bases. Germline-derived CDR1 and CDR2 are SGHTA and FQGNSA. The CDR3 has 14 amino acids. The J segment lost 7 bases and the V segment lost 2 bases, leaving 3 bases of the junction unmatched. In nucleotides, the CDR3 is TGTGCCAGCAGCTTACAGGGGGCGCGTGAAAAACTGTTTTTT. This encodes CASSLQGAREKLFF.

The chain is built from TRBV2 and TRBJ2-1, with 9 bases that match TRBD2. CDR1 and CDR2 (germline): SNHLY, FYNNEI. This CDR3 spans 14 amino acids. J gave up 7 bases and V 4 bases, and 5 bases lay outside the gene matches. The DNA for the CDR3 is TGTGCCAGCAGTGGGTTAGCGGGGGTAAATGAGCAGTTCTTC. Encoded protein: CASSGLAGVNEQFF.

This chain joins TRBV28 and TRBJ1-2, with a weak D call TRBD1 (6 bases). This CDR3 comprises 15 residues. Germline CDR1 reads MDHEN; CDR2 reads SYDVKM. Between the trimmed V and J ends, which lost 6 bases and 2 bases, there was a span of 16 bases. The CDR3 DNA is TGTGCCAGCAGCTCAAAACGCAGGGGAAACTATGGCTACACCTTC. Residues: CASSSKRRGNYGYTF.

This clone occurred once. This sequence joins TRBV19 and TRBJ2-7, with a possible D match to TRBD1 (5 bases). V lost 2 bases and J 1 base, leaving 15 bases between the germline ends. The CDR3 runs to 16 residues. CDR1 is LNHDA and CDR2 is SQIVND in the germline V gene (reference sequence). DNA of the CDR3: TGTGCCAGTAGTATAAACGGCAGGGCGTTTTCCTACGAGCAGTACTTC. Residues: CASSINGRAFSYEQYF.

The J gene is TRBJ1-5, the V gene TRBV28; D is perhaps TRBD1 (6 bases). Trimming pared 5 bases from V and 11 bases from J, leaving 13 bases between. Germline V lookup: CDR1 MDHEN, CDR2 SYDVKM. The CDR3 is made up of 12 amino acids. This CDR3 is CASSNTGLAQHF. The CDR3 nucleotides read TGTGCCAGCAGTAACACAGGGTTGGCCCAGCATTTT.

V gene TRBV27 combines with J gene TRBJ1-1, with 7 nucleotides matching TRBD1. J was trimmed by 1 base and V by 0 bases; bases with no gene match: 5. The CDR3 length is 16 residues. CDR1 MNHEY and CDR2 SMNVEV come from the germline V gene (reference sequence). CDR3 sequence reads: CASSLSGTDRNTEAFF. DNA for the CDR3: TGTGCCAGCAGTTTATCGGGGACAGATCGGAACACTGAAGCTTTCTTT.